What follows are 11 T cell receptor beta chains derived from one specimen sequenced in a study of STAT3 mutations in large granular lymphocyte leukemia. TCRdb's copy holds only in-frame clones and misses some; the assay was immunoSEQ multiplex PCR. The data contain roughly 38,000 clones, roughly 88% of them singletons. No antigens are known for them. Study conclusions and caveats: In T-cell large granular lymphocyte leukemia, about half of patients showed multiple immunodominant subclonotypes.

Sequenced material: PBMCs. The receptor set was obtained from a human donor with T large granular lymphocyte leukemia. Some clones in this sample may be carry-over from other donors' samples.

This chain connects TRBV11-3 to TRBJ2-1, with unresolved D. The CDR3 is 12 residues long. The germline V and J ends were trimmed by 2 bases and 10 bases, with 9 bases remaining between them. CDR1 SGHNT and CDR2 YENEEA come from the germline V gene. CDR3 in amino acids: CASSLHAGEQFF. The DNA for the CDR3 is TGTGCCAGCAGCTTACATGCCGGCGAGCAGTTCTTC.

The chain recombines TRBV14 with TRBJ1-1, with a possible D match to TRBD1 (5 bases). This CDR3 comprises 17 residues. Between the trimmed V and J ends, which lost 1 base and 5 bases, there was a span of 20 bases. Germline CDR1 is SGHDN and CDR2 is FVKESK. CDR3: CASSQARGSVSGTEAFF. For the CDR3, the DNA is TGTGCCAGCAGCCAAGCAAGGGGATCTGTAAGCGGAACTGAAGCTTTCTTT. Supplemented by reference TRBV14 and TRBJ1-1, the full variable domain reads EAGVTQFPSHSVIEKGQTVTLRCDPISGHDNLYWYRRVMGKEIKFLLHFVKESKQDESGMPNNRFLAERTGGTYSTLKVQPAELEDSGVYFCASSQARGSVSGTEAFFGQGTRLTVV.

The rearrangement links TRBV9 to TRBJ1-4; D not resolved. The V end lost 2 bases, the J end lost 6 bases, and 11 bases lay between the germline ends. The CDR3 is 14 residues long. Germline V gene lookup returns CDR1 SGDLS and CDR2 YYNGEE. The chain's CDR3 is CASSVRSRDEKLFF. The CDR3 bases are TGTGCCAGCAGCGTGAGAAGTAGGGATGAAAAACTGTTTTTT.

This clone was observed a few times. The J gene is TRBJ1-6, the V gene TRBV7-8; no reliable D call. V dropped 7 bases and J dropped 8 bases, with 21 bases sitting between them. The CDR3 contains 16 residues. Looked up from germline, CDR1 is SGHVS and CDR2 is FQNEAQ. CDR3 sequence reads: CASTPAGYRRDSPLHF. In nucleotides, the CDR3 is TGTGCCAGCACTCCGGCCGGCTACCGAAGAGATTCACCCCTCCACTTT.

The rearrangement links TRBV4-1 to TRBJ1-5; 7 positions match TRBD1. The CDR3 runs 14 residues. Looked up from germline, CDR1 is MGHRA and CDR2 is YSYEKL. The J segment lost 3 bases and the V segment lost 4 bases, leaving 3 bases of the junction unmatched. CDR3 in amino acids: CASSLTGINQPQHF. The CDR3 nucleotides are TGCGCCAGCAGCCTGACAGGGATCAATCAGCCCCAGCATTTT.

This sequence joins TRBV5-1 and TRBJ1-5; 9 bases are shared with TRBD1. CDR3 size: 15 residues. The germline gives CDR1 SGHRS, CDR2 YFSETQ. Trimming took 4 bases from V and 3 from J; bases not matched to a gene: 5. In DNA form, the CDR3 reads TGCGCCAGCAGCCTCGGACAGGGGTTCAATCAGCCCCAGCATTTT. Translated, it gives CASSLGQGFNQPQHF. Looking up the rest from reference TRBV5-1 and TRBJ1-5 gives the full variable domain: KAGVTQTPRYLIKTRGQQVTLSCSPISGHRSVSWYQQTPGQGLQFLFEYFSETQRNKGNFPGRFSGRQFSNSRSEMNVSTLELGDSALYLCASSLGQGFNQPQHFGDGTRLSIL.

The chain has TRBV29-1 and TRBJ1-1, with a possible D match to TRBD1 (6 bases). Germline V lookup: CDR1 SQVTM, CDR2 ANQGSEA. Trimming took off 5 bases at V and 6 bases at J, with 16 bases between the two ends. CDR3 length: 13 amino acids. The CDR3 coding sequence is TGCAGCGTTACACAGGGTGGGTCCGCTGAAGCTTTCTTT. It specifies CSVTQGGSAEAFF.

Here the CDR3 reads CASIRTANNEQFF. The DNA of the CDR3 is TGTGCCAGCATTAGGACAGCCAACAATGAGCAGTTCTTC. The rearrangement uses TRBV6-1 and TRBJ2-1; D possibly corresponds to TRBD1 (6 bases). Trimming removed 7 bases from V and 5 bases from J, with 12 bases in between. Per the germline V gene, CDR1 is MNHNS and CDR2 is SASEGT. The CDR3 totals 13 residues.

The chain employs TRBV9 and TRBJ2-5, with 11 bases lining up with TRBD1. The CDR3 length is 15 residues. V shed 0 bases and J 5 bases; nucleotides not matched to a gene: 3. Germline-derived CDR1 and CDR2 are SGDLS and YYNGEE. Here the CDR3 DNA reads TGTGCCAGCAGCGTAGTGGGACAGGGGGTTGAGACCCAGTACTTC. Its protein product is CASSVVGQGVETQYF. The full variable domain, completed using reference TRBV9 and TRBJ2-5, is DSGVTQTPKHLITATGQRVTLRCSPRSGDLSVYWYQQSLDQGLQFLIQYYNGEERAKGNILERFSAQQFPDLHSELNLSSLELGDSALYFCASSVVGQGVETQYFGPGTRLLVL.

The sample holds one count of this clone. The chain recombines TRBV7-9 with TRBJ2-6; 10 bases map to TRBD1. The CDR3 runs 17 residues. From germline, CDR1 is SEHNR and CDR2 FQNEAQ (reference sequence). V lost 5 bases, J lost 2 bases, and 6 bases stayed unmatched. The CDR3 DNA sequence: TGTGCCAGCAGCCCCGGACAGGGGGTTACTGGGGCCAACGTCCTGACTTTC. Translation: CASSPGQGVTGANVLTF.

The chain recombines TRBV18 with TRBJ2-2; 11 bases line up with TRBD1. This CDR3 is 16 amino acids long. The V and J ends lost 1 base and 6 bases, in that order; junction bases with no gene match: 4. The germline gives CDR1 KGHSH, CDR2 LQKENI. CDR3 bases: TGTGCCAGCTCACCACAAGGACAGGGGGCGCCCGGGGAGCTGTTTTTT. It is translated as CASSPQGQGAPGELFF.